The 16 T cell receptor beta chains below all came from one sample that was sequenced in a study of CD8 T cells in Susac syndrome. RNA totalling roughly 0.45 to 1 ug underwent reverse transcription with random hexamers. Each CDR3 protein gets one entry after TCRdb re-called the immunoSEQ multiplex PCR reads with MiXCR. Of a few hundred thousand distinct CDR3 sequences in the sample, about 95% are singletons; the top ten hold 0.085% to 0.1%. Material for sequencing was CD4+ T cells from PBMCs. These receptors all come from a human donor with multiple sclerosis.

The chain employs TRBV18 and TRBJ2-1, with D unresolved. This CDR3 has 11 residues. Trimming took off 6 bases at V and 5 bases at J, with 5 bases between the two ends. The germline CDR1 and CDR2 sequences are KGHSH and LQKENI. The CDR3 region is CASSGDNEQFF. For the CDR3, the DNA is TGTGCCAGCTCTGGGGACAATGAGCAGTTCTTC.

V and J are TRBV10-3 and TRBJ2-1; D is perhaps TRBD1 (6 bases). V was cut by 0 bases and J by 3 bases, with 9 bases left in between. The germline CDR1 and CDR2 sequences are ENHRY and SYGVKD. The CDR3 runs 15 residues. The CDR3 DNA reads as TGTGCCATCAGTGAGTCTAGGGGGAACTACAATGAGCAGTTCTTC. Amino acids: CAISESRGNYNEQFF.

V gene TRBV15 combines with J gene TRBJ2-5, with TRBD2 as a possible D gene (6 bases). This CDR3 has 15 residues. V was clipped by 1 base and J by 5 bases, with 14 bases between them. CDR1 is LNHNV, CDR2 YYDKDF, per germline (reference sequence). CDR3 protein: CATSRGGLGSETQYF. The CDR3 nucleotides are TGTGCCACCAGCAGAGGGGGACTGGGATCCGAGACCCAGTACTTC.

V is TRBV29-1 and J is TRBJ2-2; TRBD1 matches at 9 bases. V trimming: 1 base; J trimming: 2 bases; junction bases outside the gene matches: 8. This CDR3 is built from 17 residues. Germline assignment: CDR1 SQVTM and CDR2 ANQGSEA. The DNA of the CDR3 is TGCAGCGTTGAAGGCCCCGCGGGACAGGGTAACACCGGGGAGCTGTTTTTT. It yields the protein CSVEGPAGQGNTGELFF.

CDR3 amino acids: CASSQVAGGLKNEQFF. CDR3 bases: TGTGCCAGCAGCCAAGTAGCGGGAGGGTTGAAAAATGAGCAGTTCTTC. The gene calls are TRBV3-1 and TRBJ2-1, with TRBD2 identical over 11 bases. This CDR3 region has 16 residues. Germline V gene sequence: CDR1 LGHDT, CDR2 YNNKEL (reference sequence). V was pared by 1 base and J by 7 bases, with 6 bases of the junction left unmatched.

V usage is TRBV18 and J usage is TRBJ1-6; 10 nucleotides align to TRBD1. J lost 13 bases, V lost 3 bases, and 15 bases had no gene match. The CDR3 spans 17 residues. Germline V gene sequence: CDR1 KGHSH, CDR2 LQKENI. The CDR3 loop is CASSPGQGRGLGQPLHF. Written as DNA, the CDR3 is TGTGCCAGCTCACCGGGACAGGGGCGAGGGCTAGGTCAGCCCCTCCACTTT. The full variable domain, its missing parts supplied by reference TRBV18 and TRBJ1-6, is NAGVMQNPRHLVRRRGQEARLRCSPMKGHSHVYWYRQLPEEGLKFMVYLQKENIIDESGMPKERFSAEFPKEGPSILRIQQVVRGDSAAYFCASSPGQGRGLGQPLHFGNGTRLTVT.

The J gene is TRBJ2-7, the V gene TRBV19, with D tentatively TRBD2 (6 bases). The V gene lost 5 bases and the J gene lost 0 bases, with 26 bases spanning the gap. Germline V lookup: CDR1 LNHDA, CDR2 SQIVND (reference sequence). The CDR3 extends over 19 amino acids. This chain's CDR3 is CASSPERGHAGISSYEQYF. CDR3 in DNA: TGTGCCAGTAGTCCAGAGAGGGGTCATGCGGGGATAAGCTCCTACGAGCAGTACTTC.

The chain couples TRBV24-1 to TRBJ2-1; the match to TRBD1 covers 9 bases. The CDR3 totals 15 residues. Germline CDR1 KGHDR, CDR2 SFDVKD. The V gene end was trimmed by 5 bases and the J gene end by 8 bases; junction bases not matched to a gene: 9. CDR3 residues: CATSARDRVKDEQFF. The CDR3 DNA is TGTGCCACCAGTGCCCGGGACAGGGTTAAGGATGAGCAGTTCTTC.

Concerning this clonotype itself: An end of the junction does not agree with germline; a read error may underlie this. The chain employs TRBV5-1 and TRBJ2-5, with D possibly being TRBD1 (6 bases). There are 14 residues in the CDR3. CDR1 SGHRS and CDR2 YFSETQ come from the germline V gene. This CDR3 is CASRLDSRQETQYF. The CDR3 DNA follows: TGCGCCAGCAGGTTGGACAGCCGTCAAGAGACCCAGTACTTC.

The chain is built from TRBV4-1 and TRBJ2-1; 12 nucleotides agree with TRBD2. J lost 2 bases, V lost 2 bases, and 10 bases had no gene match. CDR1 and CDR2 (germline): MGHRA, YSYEKL. The CDR3 contains 19 residues. The CDR3 here is CASSQQILAGGVAYNEQFF. CDR3 nucleotides: TGCGCCAGCAGCCAACAAATCCTAGCGGGAGGGGTAGCCTACAATGAGCAGTTCTTC.

This chain's CDR3 is CASSLGPTAGEGRYNEQFF. DNA of the CDR3: TGTGCCAGCAGCTTGGGGCCCACCGCTGGGGAGGGCAGGTACAATGAGCAGTTCTTC. The rearrangement joins TRBV5-6 to TRBJ2-1, with 7 bases that match TRBD2. CDR1 is SGHDT and CDR2 is YYEEEE in the germline V gene. J gave up 4 bases and V 0 bases, and 16 bases lay outside the gene matches. This CDR3 is 19 amino acids long.

J is TRBJ2-7 and V is TRBV27, with D tentatively TRBD1 or TRBD2 (5 bases each). CDR1 and CDR2 from the germline V gene are MNHEY and SMNVEV (reference sequence). Trimming shortened V by 6 bases and J by 6 bases, and 18 bases separated the two germline ends. The CDR3 runs to 14 residues. In nucleotides, the CDR3 is TGTGCCAGCAGGACGCCGGGACCAACCCCCGAGCAGTACTTC. It specifies CASRTPGPTPEQYF.

CDR3 nucleotides: TGTGCCAGCAGCCAAGATCGAGGCGGACAGAGATACTACGAGCAGTACTTC. The encoded protein is CASSQDRGGQRYYEQYF. This chain uses TRBV3-1 with TRBJ2-7; D is possibly TRBD1 (6 bases). The CDR3 spans 17 residues. Trimming removed 0 bases at V and 3 bases at J, with 18 bases between. Looked up from germline, CDR1 is LGHDT and CDR2 is YNNKEL (reference sequence).

The V gene is TRBV20-1, the J gene TRBJ1-5; 9 bases match TRBD1. The germline CDR1 and CDR2 sequences are DFQATT and SNEGSKA (reference sequence). This CDR3 contains 12 residues. V lost 7 bases to trimming and J lost 6 bases; unmatched junction nucleotides: 4. CDR3 residues: CSVKQGAQPQHF. CDR3 sequence (DNA): TGCAGTGTTAAACAGGGGGCTCAGCCCCAGCATTTT.

This chain uses TRBV12-3 or TRBV12-4 with TRBJ1-5; D uncertain. The V end lost 6 bases, the J end lost 4 bases, and 16 bases lay between the germline ends. The CDR3 is 15 residues long. CDR3 amino acids: CASSPTLTWNQPQHF. CDR3 in DNA: TGTGCCAGCAGCCCTACCCTGACCTGGAATCAGCCCCAGCATTTT.

CDR3 protein: CASSPPSGWETQYF. The CDR3 nucleotides are TGTGCCAGCTCACCACCTTCGGGGTGGGAGACCCAGTACTTC. The genes are TRBV18 and TRBJ2-5; weak D call: TRBD2 (5 bases). The V and J ends lost 0 bases and 5 bases respectively, with 10 bases between them. The CDR3 is 14 amino acids. The germline gives CDR1 KGHSH, CDR2 LQKENI.